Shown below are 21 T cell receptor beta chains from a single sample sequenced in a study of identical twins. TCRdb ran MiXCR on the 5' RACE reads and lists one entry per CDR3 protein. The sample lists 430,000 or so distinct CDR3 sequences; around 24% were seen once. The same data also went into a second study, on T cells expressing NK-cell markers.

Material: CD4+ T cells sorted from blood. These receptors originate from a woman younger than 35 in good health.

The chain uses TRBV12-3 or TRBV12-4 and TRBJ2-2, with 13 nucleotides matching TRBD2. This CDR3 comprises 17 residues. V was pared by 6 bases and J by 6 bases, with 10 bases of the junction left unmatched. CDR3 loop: CASRSGLAGKRSGELFF. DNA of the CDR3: TGTGCCAGCAGATCGGGACTAGCGGGAAAAAGGTCCGGGGAGCTGTTTTTT.

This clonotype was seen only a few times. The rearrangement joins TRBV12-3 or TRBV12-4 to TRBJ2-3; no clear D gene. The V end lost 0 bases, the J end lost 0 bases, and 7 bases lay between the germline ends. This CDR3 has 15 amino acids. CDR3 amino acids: CASSLARPSTDTQYF. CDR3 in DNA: TGTGCCAGCAGTTTAGCGCGACCTAGCACAGATACGCAGTATTTT.

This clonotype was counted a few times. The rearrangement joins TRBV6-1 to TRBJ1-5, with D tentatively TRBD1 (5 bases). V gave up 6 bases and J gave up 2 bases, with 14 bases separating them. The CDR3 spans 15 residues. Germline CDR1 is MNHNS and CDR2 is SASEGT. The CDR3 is CASSSRDGRNQPQHF. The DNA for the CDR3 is TGTGCCAGCAGCTCCAGGGATGGTCGCAATCAGCCCCAGCATTTT.

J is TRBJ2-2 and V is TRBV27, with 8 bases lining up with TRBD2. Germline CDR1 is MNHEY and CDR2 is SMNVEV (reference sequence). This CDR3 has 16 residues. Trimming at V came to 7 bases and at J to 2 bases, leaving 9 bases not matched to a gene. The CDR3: CASTPGLGFNTGELFF. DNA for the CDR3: TGTGCCAGCACACCGGGACTAGGGTTTAACACCGGGGAGCTGTTTTTT.

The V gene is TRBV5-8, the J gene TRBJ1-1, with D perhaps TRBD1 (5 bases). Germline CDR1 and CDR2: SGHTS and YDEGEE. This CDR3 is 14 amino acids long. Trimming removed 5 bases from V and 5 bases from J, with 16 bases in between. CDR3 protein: CASSFRALETEAFF. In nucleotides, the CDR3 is TGTGCCAGCAGTTTCAGGGCGTTGGAGACTGAAGCTTTCTTT.

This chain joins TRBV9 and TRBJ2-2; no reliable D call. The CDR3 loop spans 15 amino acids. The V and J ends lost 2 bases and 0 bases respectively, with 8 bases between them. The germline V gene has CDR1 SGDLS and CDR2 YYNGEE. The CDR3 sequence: CASSVGPTNTGELFF. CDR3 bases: TGTGCCAGCAGCGTCGGACCTACGAACACCGGGGAGCTGTTTTTT. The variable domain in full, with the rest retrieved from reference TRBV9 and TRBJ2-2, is DSGVTQTPKHLITATGQRVTLRCSPRSGDLSVYWYQQSLDQGLQFLIQYYNGEERAKGNILERFSAQQFPDLHSELNLSSLELGDSALYFCASSVGPTNTGELFFGEGSRLTVL.

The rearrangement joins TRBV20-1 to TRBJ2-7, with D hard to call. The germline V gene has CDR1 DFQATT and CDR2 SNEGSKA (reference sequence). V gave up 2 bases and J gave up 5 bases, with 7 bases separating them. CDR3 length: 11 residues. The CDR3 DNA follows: TGCAGTGCTAGAACCGCCCACGAGCAGTACTTC. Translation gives CSARTAHEQYF.

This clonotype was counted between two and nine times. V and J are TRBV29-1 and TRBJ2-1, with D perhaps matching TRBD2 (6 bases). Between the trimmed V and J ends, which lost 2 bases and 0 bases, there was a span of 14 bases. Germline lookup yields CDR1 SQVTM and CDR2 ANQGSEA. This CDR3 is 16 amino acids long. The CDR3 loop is CSVELASDSSYNEQFF. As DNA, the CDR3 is TGCAGCGTTGAACTCGCTAGCGATAGCTCCTACAATGAGCAGTTCTTC.

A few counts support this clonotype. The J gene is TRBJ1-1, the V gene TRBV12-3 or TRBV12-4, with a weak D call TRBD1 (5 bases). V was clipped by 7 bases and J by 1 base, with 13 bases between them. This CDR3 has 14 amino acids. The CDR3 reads CASTLQGTNTEAFF. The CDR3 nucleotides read TGTGCCAGCACCCTGCAGGGAACGAACACTGAAGCTTTCTTT.

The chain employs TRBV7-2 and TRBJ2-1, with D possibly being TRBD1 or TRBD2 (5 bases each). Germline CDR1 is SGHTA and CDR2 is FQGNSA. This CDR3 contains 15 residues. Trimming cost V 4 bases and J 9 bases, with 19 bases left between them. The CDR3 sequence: CASSSPDRGGSEQFF. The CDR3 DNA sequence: TGTGCCAGCAGCTCTCCTGACCGGGGCGGAAGTGAGCAGTTCTTC.

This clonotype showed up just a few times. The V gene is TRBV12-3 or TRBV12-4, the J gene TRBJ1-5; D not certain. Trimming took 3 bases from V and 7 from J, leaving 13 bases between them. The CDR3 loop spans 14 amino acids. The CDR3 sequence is CASSLARLEQPQHF. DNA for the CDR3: TGTGCCAGCAGTTTGGCTCGTCTGGAACAGCCCCAGCATTTT.

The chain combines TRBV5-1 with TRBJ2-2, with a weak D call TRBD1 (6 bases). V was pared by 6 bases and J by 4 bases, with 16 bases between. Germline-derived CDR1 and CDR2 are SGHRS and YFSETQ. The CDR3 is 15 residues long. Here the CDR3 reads CASNNRVFGTGELFF. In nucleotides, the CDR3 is TGCGCCAGCAACAACAGGGTTTTCGGCACCGGGGAGCTGTTTTTT.

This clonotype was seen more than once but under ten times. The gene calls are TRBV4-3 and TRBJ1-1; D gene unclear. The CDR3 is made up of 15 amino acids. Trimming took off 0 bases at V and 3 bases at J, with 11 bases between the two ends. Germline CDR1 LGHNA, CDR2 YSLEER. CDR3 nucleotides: TGCGCCAGCAGCCAAGATCTTAGGGCGGACACTGAAGCTTTCTTT. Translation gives CASSQDLRADTEAFF.

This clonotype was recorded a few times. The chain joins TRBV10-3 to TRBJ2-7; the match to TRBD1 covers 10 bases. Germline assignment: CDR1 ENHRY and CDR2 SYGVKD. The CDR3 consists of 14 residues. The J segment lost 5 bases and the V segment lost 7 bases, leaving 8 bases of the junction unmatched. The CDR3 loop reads CAITRDRGRDEQYF. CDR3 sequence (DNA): TGTGCCATCACTAGGGACAGGGGTAGGGACGAGCAGTACTTC.

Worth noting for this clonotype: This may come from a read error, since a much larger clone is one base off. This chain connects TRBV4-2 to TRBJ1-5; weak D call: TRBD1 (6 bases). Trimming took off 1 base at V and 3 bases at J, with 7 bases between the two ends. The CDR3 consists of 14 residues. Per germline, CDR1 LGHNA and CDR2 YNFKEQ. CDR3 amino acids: CASSQGTDNQPQHF. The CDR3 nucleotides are TGTGCCAGCAGCCAAGGGACAGACAATCAGCCCCAGCATTTT.

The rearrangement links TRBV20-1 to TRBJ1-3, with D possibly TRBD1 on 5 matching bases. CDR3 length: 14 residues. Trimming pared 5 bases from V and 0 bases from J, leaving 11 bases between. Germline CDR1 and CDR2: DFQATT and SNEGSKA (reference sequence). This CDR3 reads CSASTGPSGNTIYF. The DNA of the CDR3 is TGCAGTGCTTCAACAGGACCCTCTGGAAACACCATATATTTT.

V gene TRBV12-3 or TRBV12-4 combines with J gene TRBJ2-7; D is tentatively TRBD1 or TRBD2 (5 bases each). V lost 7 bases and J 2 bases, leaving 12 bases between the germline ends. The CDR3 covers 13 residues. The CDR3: CASTLRDPYEQYF. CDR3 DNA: TGTGCCAGCACCCTCAGGGACCCCTACGAGCAGTACTTC.

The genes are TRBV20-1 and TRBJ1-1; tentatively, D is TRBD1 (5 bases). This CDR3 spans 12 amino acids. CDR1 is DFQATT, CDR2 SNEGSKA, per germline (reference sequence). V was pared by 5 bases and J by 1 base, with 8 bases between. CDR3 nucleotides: TGCAGTGCTGGTGACAGGAACACTGAAGCTTTCTTT. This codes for CSAGDRNTEAFF.

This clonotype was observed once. The CDR3 bases are TGTGCCAGTGGGATTCAAGAGACCCAGTACTTC. It specifies CASGIQETQYF. V and J are TRBV3-1 and TRBJ2-5; D gene unclear. The germline V gene encodes CDR1 LGHDT and CDR2 YNNKEL (reference sequence). V shed 9 bases and J shed 2 bases, with 7 bases lying between them. CDR3 length: 11 amino acids.

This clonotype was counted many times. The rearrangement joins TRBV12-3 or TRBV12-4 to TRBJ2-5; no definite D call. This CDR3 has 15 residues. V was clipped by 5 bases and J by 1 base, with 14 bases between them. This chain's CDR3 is CASSPGRRFQETQYF. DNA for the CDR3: TGTGCCAGCAGTCCCGGTAGACGATTCCAAGAGACCCAGTACTTC.

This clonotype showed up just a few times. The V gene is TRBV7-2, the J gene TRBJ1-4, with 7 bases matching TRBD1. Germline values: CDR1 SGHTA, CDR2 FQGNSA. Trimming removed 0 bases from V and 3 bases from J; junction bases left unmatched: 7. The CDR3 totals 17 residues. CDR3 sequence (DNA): TGTGCCAGCAGCTTAGCAGGGGGCGGTTCGGCTAATGAAAAACTGTTTTTT. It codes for CASSLAGGGSANEKLFF.